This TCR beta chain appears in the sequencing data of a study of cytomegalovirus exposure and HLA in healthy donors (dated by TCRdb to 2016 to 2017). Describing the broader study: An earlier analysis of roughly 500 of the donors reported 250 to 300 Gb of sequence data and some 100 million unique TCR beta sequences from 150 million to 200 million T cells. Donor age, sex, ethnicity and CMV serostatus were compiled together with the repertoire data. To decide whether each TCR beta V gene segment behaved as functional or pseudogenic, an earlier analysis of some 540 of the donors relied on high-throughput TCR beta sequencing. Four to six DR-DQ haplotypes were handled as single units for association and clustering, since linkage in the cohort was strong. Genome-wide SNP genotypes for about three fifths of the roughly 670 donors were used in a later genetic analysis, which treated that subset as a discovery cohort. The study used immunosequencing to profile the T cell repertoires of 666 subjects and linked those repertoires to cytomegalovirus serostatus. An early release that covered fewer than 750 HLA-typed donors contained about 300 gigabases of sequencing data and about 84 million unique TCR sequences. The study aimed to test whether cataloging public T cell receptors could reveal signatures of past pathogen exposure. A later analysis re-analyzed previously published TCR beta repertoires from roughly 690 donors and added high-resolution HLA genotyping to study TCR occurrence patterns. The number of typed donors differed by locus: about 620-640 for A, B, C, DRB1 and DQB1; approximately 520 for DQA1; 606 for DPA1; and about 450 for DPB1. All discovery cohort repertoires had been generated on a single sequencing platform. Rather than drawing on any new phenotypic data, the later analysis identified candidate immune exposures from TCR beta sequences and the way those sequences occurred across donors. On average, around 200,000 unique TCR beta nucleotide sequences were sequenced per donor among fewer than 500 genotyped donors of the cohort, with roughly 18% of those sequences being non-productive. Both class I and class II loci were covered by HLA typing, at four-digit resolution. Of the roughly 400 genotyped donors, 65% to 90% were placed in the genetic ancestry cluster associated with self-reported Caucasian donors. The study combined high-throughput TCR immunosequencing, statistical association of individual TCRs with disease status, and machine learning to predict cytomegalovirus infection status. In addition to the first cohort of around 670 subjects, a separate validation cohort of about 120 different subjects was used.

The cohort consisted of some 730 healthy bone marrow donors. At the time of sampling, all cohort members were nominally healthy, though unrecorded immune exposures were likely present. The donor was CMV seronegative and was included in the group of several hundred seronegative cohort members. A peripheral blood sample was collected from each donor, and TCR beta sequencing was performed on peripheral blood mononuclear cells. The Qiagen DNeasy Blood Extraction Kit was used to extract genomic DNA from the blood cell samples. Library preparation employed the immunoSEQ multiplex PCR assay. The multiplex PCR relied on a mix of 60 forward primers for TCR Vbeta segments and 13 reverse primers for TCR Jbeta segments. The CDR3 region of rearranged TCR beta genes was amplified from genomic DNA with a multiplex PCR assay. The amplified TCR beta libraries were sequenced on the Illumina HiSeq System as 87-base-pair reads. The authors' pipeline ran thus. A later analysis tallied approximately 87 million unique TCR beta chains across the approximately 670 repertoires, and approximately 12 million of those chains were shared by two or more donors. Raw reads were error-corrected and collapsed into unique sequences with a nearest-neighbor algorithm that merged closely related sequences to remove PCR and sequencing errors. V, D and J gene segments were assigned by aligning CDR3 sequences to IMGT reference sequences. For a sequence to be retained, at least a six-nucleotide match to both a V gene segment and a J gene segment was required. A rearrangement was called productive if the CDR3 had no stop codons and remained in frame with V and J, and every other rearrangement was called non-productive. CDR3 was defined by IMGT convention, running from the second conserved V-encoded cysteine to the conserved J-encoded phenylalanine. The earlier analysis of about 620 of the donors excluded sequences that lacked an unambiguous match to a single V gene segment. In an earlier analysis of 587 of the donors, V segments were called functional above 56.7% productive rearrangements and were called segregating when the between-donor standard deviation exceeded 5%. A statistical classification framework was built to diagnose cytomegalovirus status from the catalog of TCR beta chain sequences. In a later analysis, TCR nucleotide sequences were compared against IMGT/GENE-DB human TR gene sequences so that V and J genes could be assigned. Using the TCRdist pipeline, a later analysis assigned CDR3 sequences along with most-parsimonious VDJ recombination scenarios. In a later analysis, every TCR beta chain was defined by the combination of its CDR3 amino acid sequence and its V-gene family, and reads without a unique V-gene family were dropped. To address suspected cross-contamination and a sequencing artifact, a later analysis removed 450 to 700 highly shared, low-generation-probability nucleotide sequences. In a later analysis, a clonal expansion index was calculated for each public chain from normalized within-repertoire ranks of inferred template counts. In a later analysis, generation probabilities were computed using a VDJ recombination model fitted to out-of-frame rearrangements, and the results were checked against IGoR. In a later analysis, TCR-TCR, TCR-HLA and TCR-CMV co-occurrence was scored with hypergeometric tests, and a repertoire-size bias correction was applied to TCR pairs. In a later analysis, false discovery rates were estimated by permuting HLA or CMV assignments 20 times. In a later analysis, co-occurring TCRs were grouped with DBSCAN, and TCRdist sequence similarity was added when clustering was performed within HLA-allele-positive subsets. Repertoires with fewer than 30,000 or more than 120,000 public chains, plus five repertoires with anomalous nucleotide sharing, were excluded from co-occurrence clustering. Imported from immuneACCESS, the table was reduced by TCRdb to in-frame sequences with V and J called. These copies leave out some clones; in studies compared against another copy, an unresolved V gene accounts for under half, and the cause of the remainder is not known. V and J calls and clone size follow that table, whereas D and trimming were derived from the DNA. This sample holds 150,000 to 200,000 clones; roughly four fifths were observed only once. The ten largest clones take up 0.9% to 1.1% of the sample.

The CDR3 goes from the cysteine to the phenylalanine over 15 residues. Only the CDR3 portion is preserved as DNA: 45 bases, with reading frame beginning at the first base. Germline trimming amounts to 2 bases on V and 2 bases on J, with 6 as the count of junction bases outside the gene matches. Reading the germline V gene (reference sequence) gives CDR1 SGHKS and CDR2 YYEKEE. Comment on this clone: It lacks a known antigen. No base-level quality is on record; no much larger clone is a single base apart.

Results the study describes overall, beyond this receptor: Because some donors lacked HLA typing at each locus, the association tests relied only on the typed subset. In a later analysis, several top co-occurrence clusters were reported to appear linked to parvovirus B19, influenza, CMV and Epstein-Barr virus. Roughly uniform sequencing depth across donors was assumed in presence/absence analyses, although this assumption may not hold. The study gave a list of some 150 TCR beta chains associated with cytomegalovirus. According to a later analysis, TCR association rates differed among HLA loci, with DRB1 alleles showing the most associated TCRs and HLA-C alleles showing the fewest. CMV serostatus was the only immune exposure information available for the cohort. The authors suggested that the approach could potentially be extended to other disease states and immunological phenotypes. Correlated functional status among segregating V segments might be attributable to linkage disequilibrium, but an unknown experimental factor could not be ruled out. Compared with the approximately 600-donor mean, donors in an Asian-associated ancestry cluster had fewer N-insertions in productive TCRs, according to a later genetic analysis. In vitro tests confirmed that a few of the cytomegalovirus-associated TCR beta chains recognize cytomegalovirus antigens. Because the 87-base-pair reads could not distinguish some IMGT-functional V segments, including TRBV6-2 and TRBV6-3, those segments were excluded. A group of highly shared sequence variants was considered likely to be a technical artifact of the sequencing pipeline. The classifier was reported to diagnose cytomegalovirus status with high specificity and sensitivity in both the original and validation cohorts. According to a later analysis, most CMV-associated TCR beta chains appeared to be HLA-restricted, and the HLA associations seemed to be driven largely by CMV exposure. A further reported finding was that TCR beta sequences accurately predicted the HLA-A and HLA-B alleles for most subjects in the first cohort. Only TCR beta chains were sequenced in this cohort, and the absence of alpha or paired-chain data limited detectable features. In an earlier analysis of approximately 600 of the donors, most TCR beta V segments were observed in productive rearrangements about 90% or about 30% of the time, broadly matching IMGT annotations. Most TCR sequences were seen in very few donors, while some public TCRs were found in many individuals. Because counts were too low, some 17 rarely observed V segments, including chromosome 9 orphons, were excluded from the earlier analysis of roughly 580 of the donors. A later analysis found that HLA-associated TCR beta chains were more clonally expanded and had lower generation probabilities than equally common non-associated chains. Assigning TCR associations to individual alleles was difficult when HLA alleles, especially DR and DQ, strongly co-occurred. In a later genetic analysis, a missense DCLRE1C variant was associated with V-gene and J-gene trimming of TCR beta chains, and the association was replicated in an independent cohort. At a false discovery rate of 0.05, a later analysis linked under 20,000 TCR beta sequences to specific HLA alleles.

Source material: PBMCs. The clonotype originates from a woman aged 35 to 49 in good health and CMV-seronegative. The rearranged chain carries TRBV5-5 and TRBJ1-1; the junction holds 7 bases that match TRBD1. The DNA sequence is TGTGCCAGCAGCTTCCGGGACAGAACTAACACTGAAGCTTTCTTT. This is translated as CASSFRDRTNTEAFF.